One sample yielded the 22 T cell receptor beta chains listed below, sequenced in a study of blood T cell repertoires in COVID-19. Libraries were prepared by immunoSEQ multiplex PCR; TCRdb keeps only in-frame clonotypes and omits some of them. The sample includes about 140,000 clones, about 86% of them seen just once. Sequenced input: peripheral blood. The receptors stem from a woman aged 55-69 years with acute or convalescent COVID-19.

The chain uses TRBV27 and TRBJ1-2; the D gene is possibly TRBD1 (6 bases). CDR1 is MNHEY, CDR2 SMNVEV, per germline (reference sequence). The V gene lost 3 bases and the J gene lost 5 bases, with 13 bases spanning the gap. This CDR3 spans 14 amino acids. CDR3 DNA: TGTGCCAGCAGTTTTAAGGCAGGGGATTATGGCTACACCTTC. This encodes CASSFKAGDYGYTF.

The chain employs TRBV30 and TRBJ2-2; D perhaps matches TRBD1 (5 bases). CDR1 GTSNPN and CDR2 SVGIG come from the germline V gene (reference sequence). The CDR3 spans 15 residues. Between the trimmed V and J ends, which lost 2 bases and 6 bases, there was a span of 16 bases. The CDR3 DNA sequence: TGTGCCTGGAGTCCAACAGGTGTGAGCGCCGGGGAGCTGTTTTTT. As protein: CAWSPTGVSAGELFF.

V gene TRBV14 combines with J gene TRBJ2-2; D is unresolved. The CDR3 is 14 residues long. Per germline, CDR1 SGHDN and CDR2 FVKESK. V gave up 1 base and J gave up 6 bases, with 9 bases separating them. The CDR3 region has the DNA TGTGCCAGCAGCCAAGTATCGGTCGCCGGGGAGCTGTTTTTT. Translated, it gives CASSQVSVAGELFF.

The J gene is TRBJ2-7, the V gene TRBV5-1; 7 bases fit TRBD1. Germline CDR1 reads SGHRS; CDR2 reads YFSETQ. CDR3 length: 12 amino acids. Germline trimming cut 3 bases from V and 7 bases from J; bases unmatched to any gene: 4. CDR3: CASSWTGREQYF. The CDR3 bases are TGCGCCAGCAGCTGGACAGGACGGGAGCAGTACTTC.

The J gene is TRBJ1-4, the V gene TRBV30; tentatively, D is TRBD1 (5 bases). The CDR3 loop spans 15 amino acids. V lost 6 bases and J 3 bases, leaving 17 bases between the germline ends. Germline lookup yields CDR1 GTSNPN and CDR2 SVGIG (reference sequence). CDR3 nucleotides: TGTGCCTGTTCCTCTAAGACAGACCCTAATGAAAAACTGTTTTTT. Its protein product is CACSSKTDPNEKLFF.

The J gene is TRBJ1-6, the V gene TRBV2; 8 nucleotides agree with TRBD1. The CDR3 is 15 residues long. Germline-derived CDR1 and CDR2 are SNHLY and FYNNEI. V lost 6 bases, J lost 7 bases, and 8 bases stayed unmatched. The CDR3 is CASRGTGGRNSPLHF. The DNA of the CDR3 is TGTGCCAGCAGGGGGACAGGAGGCAGGAATTCACCCCTCCACTTT.

This clone appeared a few times. The chain combines TRBV18 with TRBJ1-5; D unresolved. The CDR3 loop spans 13 amino acids. V gave up 5 bases and J gave up 2 bases, with 7 bases separating them. CDR1 is KGHSH, CDR2 LQKENI, per germline. The CDR3 sequence is CASSEGRNQPQHF. In DNA form, the CDR3 reads TGTGCCAGCTCAGAGGGCCGCAATCAGCCCCAGCATTTT.

This sequence joins TRBV4-1 and TRBJ2-7, with D maybe TRBD1 (6 bases). CDR1 is MGHRA and CDR2 is YSYEKL in the germline V gene. This CDR3 comprises 14 residues. The ends were cut back, 4 bases at V and 0 bases at J, with 10 bases in the middle. The CDR3 here is CASSPLQGSYEQYF. DNA for the CDR3: TGCGCCAGCAGCCCCCTACAGGGCTCCTACGAGCAGTACTTC.

The CDR3 DNA is TGTGCCAGCAGCCAAGATGGCGGGGGGGCCCACAATGAGCAGTTCTTC. It specifies CASSQDGGGAHNEQFF. V and J are TRBV4-2 and TRBJ2-1; 9 bases fit TRBD2. V was pared by 0 bases and J by 5 bases, with 5 bases of the junction left unmatched. This CDR3 region has 16 residues. The germline CDR1 and CDR2 sequences are LGHNA and YNFKEQ.

The CDR3, as DNA: TGTGCCAGCAGCTTAGTGGGACTAGCGGGGAAAAGGTCCTACAATGAGCAGTTCTTC. Protein: CASSLVGLAGKRSYNEQFF. The chain carries TRBV11-2 and TRBJ2-1; the match to TRBD2 covers 13 bases. This CDR3 spans 19 amino acids. The V segment lost 1 base and the J segment 1 base; nucleotides outside the gene matches: 7. Germline CDR1 reads SGHAT; CDR2 reads FQNNGV.

This chain connects TRBV4-2 to TRBJ2-2, with D possibly matching TRBD2 (7 bases). The germline CDR1 and CDR2 sequences are LGHNA and YNFKEQ. The ends were cut back, 0 bases at V and 7 bases at J, with 21 bases in the middle. CDR3 length: 18 amino acids. CDR3 amino acids: CASSQDPVNGGRGGELFF. CDR3 DNA sequence: TGTGCCAGCAGCCAAGATCCCGTTAACGGGGGGCGTGGCGGGGAGCTGTTTTTT.

The rearrangement joins TRBV7-6 to TRBJ2-3, with 9 bases that match TRBD1. Looked up from germline, CDR1 is SGHVS and CDR2 is FNYEAQ. The CDR3 length is 15 residues. Trimming removed 3 bases from V and 2 bases from J; junction bases left unmatched: 3. The CDR3 loop is CASSLGTGSTDTQYF. CDR3 coding DNA: TGTGCCAGCAGCTTGGGGACAGGGTCCACAGATACGCAGTATTTT. Drawing the rest from reference TRBV7-6 and TRBJ2-3, the complete variable domain is GAGVSQSPRYKVTKRGQDVALRCDPISGHVSLYWYRQALGQGPEFLTYFNYEAQQDKSGLPNDRFSAERPEGSISTLTIQRTEQRDSAMYRCASSLGTGSTDTQYFGPGTRLTVL.

V and J are TRBV30 and TRBJ2-5, with 8 positions matching TRBD2. CDR3 length equals 15 residues. Germline lookup yields CDR1 GTSNPN and CDR2 SVGIG (reference sequence). J was trimmed by 1 base and V by 0 bases; bases with no gene match: 4. The CDR3 sequence: CAWSVRGGLQETQYF. The CDR3 coding sequence is TGTGCCTGGAGTGTACGGGGGGGACTCCAAGAGACCCAGTACTTC.

This clone has a single count. This chain connects TRBV10-3 to TRBJ1-4; TRBD1 matches 7 bases. This CDR3 is 13 amino acids long. Germline values: CDR1 ENHRY, CDR2 SYGVKD. The ends lost 10 bases at V and 1 base at J; junction bases unmatched: 3. CDR3 sequence: CATQGVTNEKLFF. The CDR3 nucleotides read TGTGCCACCCAGGGGGTAACTAATGAAAAACTGTTTTTT.

This chain connects TRBV3-1 (or the pseudogene TRBV3-2) to TRBJ2-3; 11 positions match TRBD2. The length of the CDR3 is 18 residues. Unmatched junction bases numbered 9, after V lost 4 bases and J lost 0 bases. CDR1 is LGHDT, CDR2 YNNKEL, per germline (reference sequence). The CDR3 DNA follows: TGTGCCAGCAGCCCCTACTATAGCGGGGGGGTTAGCACAGATACGCAGTATTTT. This sequence encodes CASSPYYSGGVSTDTQYF.

The V gene is TRBV11-3, the J gene TRBJ2-1; maybe TRBD1 (5 bases). The CDR3 runs to 13 residues. With 3 bases removed from V and 7 bases from J, the gap between germline ends came to 10 bases. Germline V gives CDR1 SGHNT, CDR2 YENEEA. The DNA for the CDR3 is TGTGCCAGCAGCTTCAGGGCCCGGAATGAGCAGTTCTTC. It yields the protein CASSFRARNEQFF.

The chain has TRBV7-8 and TRBJ1-1; 9 bases are a match to TRBD1. Germline V gene data show CDR1 as SGHVS and CDR2 as FQNEAQ. V lost 1 base, J lost 3 bases, and 24 bases stayed unmatched. The CDR3 covers 22 residues. The CDR3 nucleotides read TGTGCCAGCAGCTTAGTCCGACCCACCGCGGGACAGGGAGCCAAAAGGGACACTGAAGCTTTCTTT. Its translation: CASSLVRPTAGQGAKRDTEAFF.

The V and J genes are TRBV9 and TRBJ2-2, with D possibly matching TRBD2 (6 bases). The CDR3 sequence is 16 residues long. Trimming left V 0 bases short and J 3 bases short, with 12 bases between. Germline lookup yields CDR1 SGDLS and CDR2 YYNGEE. CDR3 DNA sequence: TGTGCCAGCAGCGTAGGGTGGCGGGGAGACACCGGGGAGCTGTTTTTT. This encodes CASSVGWRGDTGELFF. Filled out from reference TRBV9 and TRBJ2-2, the complete variable domain reads DSGVTQTPKHLITATGQRVTLRCSPRSGDLSVYWYQQSLDQGLQFLIQYYNGEERAKGNILERFSAQQFPDLHSELNLSSLELGDSALYFCASSVGWRGDTGELFFGEGSRLTVL.

The CDR3 DNA follows: TGCAGTGCTAGTTCGGCAGGGTACACTGAAGCTTTCTTT. The encoded protein is CSASSAGYTEAFF. The rearrangement uses TRBV20-1 and TRBJ1-1; D might be TRBD1 (5 bases). Germline CDR1 DFQATT, CDR2 SNEGSKA (reference sequence). V was clipped by 3 bases and J by 3 bases, with 11 bases between them. The length of the CDR3 is 13 residues.

The gene calls are TRBV5-6 and TRBJ1-6; TRBD1 matches at 9 bases. This CDR3 comprises 14 residues. CDR1 and CDR2 from the germline V gene are SGHDT and YYEEEE. J lost 10 bases, V lost 4 bases, and 6 bases had no gene match. The CDR3 DNA reads as TGTGCCAGCAGCCTTCGGACAGGGGCCTCACCCCTCCACTTT. This translates into CASSLRTGASPLHF.

This clone was detected once. The chain joins TRBV29-1 to TRBJ1-1, with D possibly TRBD1 on 6 matching bases. The CDR3 extends over 13 amino acids. CDR1 and CDR2 (germline): SQVTM, ANQGSEA. V shed 7 bases and J shed 4 bases, with 16 bases lying between them. The CDR3 nucleotides are TGCAGCGGTAATACAGGGCTGGGCACTGAAGCTTTCTTT. Its translation: CSGNTGLGTEAFF.

This clone was detected only once. The chain is built from TRBV7-9 and TRBJ2-1, with D perhaps matching TRBD2 (7 bases). CDR1 SEHNR and CDR2 FQNEAQ come from the germline V gene (reference sequence). The CDR3 has 16 amino acids. The ends were cut back, 5 bases at V and 0 bases at J, with 14 bases in the middle. The CDR3 coding sequence is TGTGCCAGCAGCCCCGGGGGGCTGAGCTCCTACAATGAGCAGTTCTTC. Protein product: CASSPGGLSSYNEQFF.